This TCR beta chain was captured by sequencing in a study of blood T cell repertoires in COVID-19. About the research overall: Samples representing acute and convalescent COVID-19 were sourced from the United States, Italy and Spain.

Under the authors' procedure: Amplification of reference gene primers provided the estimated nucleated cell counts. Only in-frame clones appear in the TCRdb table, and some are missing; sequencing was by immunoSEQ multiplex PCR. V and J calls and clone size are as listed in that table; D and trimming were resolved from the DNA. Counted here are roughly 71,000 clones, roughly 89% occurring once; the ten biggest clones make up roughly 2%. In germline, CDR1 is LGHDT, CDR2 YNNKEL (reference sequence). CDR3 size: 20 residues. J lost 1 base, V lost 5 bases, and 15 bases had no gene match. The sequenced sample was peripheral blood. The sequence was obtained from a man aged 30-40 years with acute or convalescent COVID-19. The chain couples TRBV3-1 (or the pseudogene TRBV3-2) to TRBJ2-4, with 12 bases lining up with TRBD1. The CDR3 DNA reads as TGTGCCAGCAGCTCCTTTACCAATCCGGGACAGGGGGCGGCCAAAAACATTCAGTACTTC. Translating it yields CASSSFTNPGQGAAKNIQYF.